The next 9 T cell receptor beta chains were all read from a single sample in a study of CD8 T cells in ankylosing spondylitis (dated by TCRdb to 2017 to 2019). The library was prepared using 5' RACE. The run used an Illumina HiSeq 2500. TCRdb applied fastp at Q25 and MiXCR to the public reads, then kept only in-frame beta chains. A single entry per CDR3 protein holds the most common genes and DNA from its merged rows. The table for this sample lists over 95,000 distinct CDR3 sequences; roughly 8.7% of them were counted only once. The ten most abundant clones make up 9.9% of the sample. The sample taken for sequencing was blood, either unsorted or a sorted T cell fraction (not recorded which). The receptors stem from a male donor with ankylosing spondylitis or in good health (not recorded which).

The CDR3 DNA follows: TGCGCCAGCAGCCTTAAAGGGTCCGGGGAGCTGTTTTTT. It translates to CASSLKGSGELFF. The rearrangement joins TRBV4-3 to TRBJ2-2; no definite D call. The CDR3 length is 13 residues. Germline loops: CDR1 LGHNA, CDR2 YSLEER. Trimming stripped 4 bases from V and 6 bases from J, with 9 bases between.

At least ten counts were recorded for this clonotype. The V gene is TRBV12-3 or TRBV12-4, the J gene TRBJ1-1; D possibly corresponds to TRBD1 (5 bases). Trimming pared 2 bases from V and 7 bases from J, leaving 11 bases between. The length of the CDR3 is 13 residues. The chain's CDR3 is CASSLRQGGEAFF. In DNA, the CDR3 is TGTGCCAGCAGTTTACGGCAGGGCGGTGAAGCTTTCTTT.

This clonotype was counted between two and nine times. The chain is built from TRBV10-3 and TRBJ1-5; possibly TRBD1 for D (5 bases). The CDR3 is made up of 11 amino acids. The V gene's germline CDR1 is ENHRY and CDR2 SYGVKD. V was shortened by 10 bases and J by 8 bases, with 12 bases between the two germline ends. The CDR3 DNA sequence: TGTGCCACAGGGCCGTGGGAGCCCCAGCATTTT. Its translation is CATGPWEPQHF.

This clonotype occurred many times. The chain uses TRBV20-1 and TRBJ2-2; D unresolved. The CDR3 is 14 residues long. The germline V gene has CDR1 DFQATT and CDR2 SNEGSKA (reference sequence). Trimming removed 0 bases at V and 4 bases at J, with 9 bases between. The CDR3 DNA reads TGCAGTGCTAGAGATCCACTGGCCACCGGGGAGCTGTTTTTT. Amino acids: CSARDPLATGELFF.

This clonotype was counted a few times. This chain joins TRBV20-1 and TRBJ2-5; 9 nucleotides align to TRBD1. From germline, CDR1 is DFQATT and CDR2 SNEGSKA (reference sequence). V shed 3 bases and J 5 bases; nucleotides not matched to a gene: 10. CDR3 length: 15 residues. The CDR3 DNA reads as TGCAGTGCTAGCCCCGGGACAGGGTCTACGGAGACCCAGTACTTC. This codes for CSASPGTGSTETQYF.

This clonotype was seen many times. As DNA, the CDR3 is TGCGCCAGCAGCTTGGGGTTTGAAAAACTGTTTTTT. Amino acid sequence: CASSLGFEKLFF. This sequence joins TRBV5-1 and TRBJ1-4; no clear D gene. Between the trimmed V and J ends, which lost 0 bases and 7 bases, there was a span of 4 bases. Germline V gene lookup returns CDR1 SGHRS and CDR2 YFSETQ. This CDR3 is built from 12 residues.

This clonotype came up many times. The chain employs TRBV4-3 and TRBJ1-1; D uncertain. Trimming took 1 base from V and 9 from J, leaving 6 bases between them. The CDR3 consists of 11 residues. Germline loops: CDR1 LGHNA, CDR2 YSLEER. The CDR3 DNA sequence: TGCGCCAGCAGCCAAGGAGGGAAAGCTTTCTTT. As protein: CASSQGGKAFF.

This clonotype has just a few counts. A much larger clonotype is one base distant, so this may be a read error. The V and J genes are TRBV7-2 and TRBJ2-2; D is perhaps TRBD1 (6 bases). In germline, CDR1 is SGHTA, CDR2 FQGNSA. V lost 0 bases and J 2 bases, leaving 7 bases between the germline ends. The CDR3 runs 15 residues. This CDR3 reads CASSLAGHNTGELFF. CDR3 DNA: TGTGCCAGCAGCTTAGCGGGACACAACACCGGGGAGCTGTTTTTT.

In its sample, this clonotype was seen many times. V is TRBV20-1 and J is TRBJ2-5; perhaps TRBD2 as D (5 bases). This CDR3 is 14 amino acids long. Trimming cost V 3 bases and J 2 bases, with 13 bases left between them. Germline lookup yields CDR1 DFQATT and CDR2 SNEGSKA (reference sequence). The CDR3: CSASKGSPQETQYF. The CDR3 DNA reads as TGCAGTGCTAGTAAAGGGAGTCCACAAGAGACCCAGTACTTC.